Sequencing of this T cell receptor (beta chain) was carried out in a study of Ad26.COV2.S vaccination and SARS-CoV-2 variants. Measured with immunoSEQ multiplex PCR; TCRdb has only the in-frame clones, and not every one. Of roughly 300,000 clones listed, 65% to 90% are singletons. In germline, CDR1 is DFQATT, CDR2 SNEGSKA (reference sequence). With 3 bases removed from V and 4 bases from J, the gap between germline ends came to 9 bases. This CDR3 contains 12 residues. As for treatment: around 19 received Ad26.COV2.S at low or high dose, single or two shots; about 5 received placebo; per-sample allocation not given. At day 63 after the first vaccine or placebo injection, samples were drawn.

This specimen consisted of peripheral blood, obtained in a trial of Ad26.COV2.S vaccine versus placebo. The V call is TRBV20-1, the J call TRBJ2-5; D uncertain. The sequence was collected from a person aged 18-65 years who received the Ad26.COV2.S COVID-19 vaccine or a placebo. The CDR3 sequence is CSASPAGETQYF. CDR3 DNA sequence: TGCAGTGCTAGTCCAGCTGGAGAGACCCAGTACTTC.